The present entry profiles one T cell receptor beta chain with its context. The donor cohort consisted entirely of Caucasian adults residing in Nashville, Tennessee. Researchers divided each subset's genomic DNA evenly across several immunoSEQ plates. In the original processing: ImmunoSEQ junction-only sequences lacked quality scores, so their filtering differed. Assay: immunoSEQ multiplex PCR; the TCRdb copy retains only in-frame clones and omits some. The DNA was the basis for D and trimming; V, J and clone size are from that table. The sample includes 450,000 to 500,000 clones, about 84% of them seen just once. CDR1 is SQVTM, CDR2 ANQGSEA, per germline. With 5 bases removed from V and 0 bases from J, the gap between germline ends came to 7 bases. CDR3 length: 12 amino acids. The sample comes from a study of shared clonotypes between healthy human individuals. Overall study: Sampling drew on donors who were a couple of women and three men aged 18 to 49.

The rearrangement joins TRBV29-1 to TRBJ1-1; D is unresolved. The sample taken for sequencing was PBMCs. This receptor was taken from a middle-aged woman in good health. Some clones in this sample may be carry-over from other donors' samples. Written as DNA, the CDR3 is TGCAGCGTTATCCCAATGAACACTGAAGCTTTCTTT. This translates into CSVIPMNTEAFF.